This T cell receptor beta chain was obtained from a study of T cell responses to AZD1222 COVID-19 vaccine. Whole-study findings and limits: White British donors predominated, females outnumbered males, and clonal diversity was possibly underestimated.

Trimming removed 2 bases at V and 3 bases at J, with 13 bases between. CDR1 is PRHDT and CDR2 is FYEKMQ in the germline V gene (reference sequence). There are 16 residues in the CDR3. Method: immunoSEQ multiplex PCR; TCRdb's copy keeps in-frame clones and lacks some. The data contain more than 150,000 clones, about 90% of them singletons. Details on this clone: The antigen remains unidentified.

The chain recombines TRBV13 with TRBJ2-2; a weak D match, TRBD2 (5 bases). The TCR originated in an adult in good health. Sequenced here: peripheral blood, sampled on day 0 of AZD1222 vaccination. CDR3 bases: TGTGCCAGCAGCTTAACCCGGGGTCCCGACACCGGGGAGCTGTTTTTT. Translated: CASSLTRGPDTGELFF. The full variable domain, with the rest looked up from reference TRBV13 and TRBJ2-2, is AAGVIQSPRHLIKEKRETATLKCYPIPRHDTVYWYQQGPGQDPQFLISFYEKMQSDKGSIPDRFSAQQFSDYHSELNMSSLELGDSALYFCASSLTRGPDTGELFFGEGSRLTVL.